This entry is about one T cell receptor beta chain. Its antigen remains unknown. The source of the sample is a study of human T cells and chemical hapten exposure. Turning to the study itself: Slight differences in pooled library volume were the main source of varying TCR yields across samples.

TCRdb reprocessed the RACE reads via MiXCR and lists one record per CDR3 protein. The profile shows more than 100,000 distinct CDR3 sequences, roughly 15% of them singletons. Findings and caveats of the study: There were significantly more large CDR3 similarity clusters among expanded TCRs than among controls.

CDR3 length equals 14 residues. Trimming shortened V by 2 bases and J by 4 bases, and 10 bases separated the two germline ends. Germline V gene data show CDR1 as SGHTA and CDR2 as FQGNSA. Time point specified: patch test 1, 2 weeks after DPC sensitization. The sample's treatment: therapeutic diphenylcyclopropenone sensitization with weekly scalp DPC. The origin of this receptor is a man between 18 and 35 years old with alopecia areata. Some clones in this sample may be carry-over from other donors' samples. The genes are TRBV7-2 and TRBJ2-3; no clear D. The specimen was whole blood, collected in connection with sensitization to the hapten diphenylcyclopropenone (DPC). The CDR3, as DNA: TGTGCCAGCAGCTTACCGTACGGATCAGATACGCAGTATTTT. Amino acid sequence: CASSLPYGSDTQYF.